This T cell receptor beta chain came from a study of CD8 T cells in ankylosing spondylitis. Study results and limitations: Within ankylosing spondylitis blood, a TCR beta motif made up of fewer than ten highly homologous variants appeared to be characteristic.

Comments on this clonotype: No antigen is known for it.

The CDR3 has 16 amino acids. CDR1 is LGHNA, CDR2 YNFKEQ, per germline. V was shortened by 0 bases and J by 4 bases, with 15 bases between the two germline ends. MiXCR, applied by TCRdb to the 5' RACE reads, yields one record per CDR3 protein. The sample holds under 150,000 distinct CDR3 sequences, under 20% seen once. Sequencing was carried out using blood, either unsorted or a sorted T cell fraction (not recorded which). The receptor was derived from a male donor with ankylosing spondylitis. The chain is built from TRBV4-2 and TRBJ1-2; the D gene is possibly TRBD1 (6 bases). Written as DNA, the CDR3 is TGTGCCAGCAGCCAAGACCCCCGGGGGGCGTTCTATGGCTACACCTTC. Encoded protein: CASSQDPRGAFYGYTF.